These 4 T cell receptor beta chains came from one sample sequenced in a study of shared clonotypes between healthy human individuals. Clones were read by immunoSEQ multiplex PCR, and TCRdb kept only the in-frame ones, dropping some. The data contain more than 2,000,000 clones, 90% to 95% of them singletons. Sequencing was performed on naive CD4+ T cells sorted from blood. As to subset: CD45RA+ positively selected. The source of these receptors is a man between 18 and 35 years old in good health.

The J gene is TRBJ2-5, the V gene TRBV15, with D perhaps TRBD2 (5 bases). Germline V gives CDR1 LNHNV, CDR2 YYDKDF (reference sequence). Trimming pared 3 bases from V and 5 bases from J, leaving 10 bases between. The CDR3 totals 13 residues. The CDR3 loop reads CATSSEGLETQYF. CDR3 DNA sequence: TGTGCCACCAGCAGCGAGGGTCTGGAGACCCAGTACTTC.

Here the CDR3 DNA reads TGTGCCAGTAGTATACCCGCGGGACCGTTTGAATACAATGAGCAGTTCTTC. Its protein is CASSIPAGPFEYNEQFF. The gene calls are TRBV19 and TRBJ2-1, with D perhaps TRBD2 (6 bases). V was shortened by 2 bases and J by 4 bases, with 18 bases between the two germline ends. Germline V gene lookup returns CDR1 LNHDA and CDR2 SQIVND (reference sequence). This CDR3 spans 17 amino acids.

The chain employs TRBV25-1 and TRBJ2-7; no firm D call. Trimming took off 8 bases at V and 4 bases at J, with 9 bases between the two ends. Germline values: CDR1 MGHDK, CDR2 SYGVNS. The CDR3 contains 11 residues. The CDR3 DNA sequence: TGTGCCAGCTCCCGACAATACGAGCAGTACTTC. Protein product: CASSRQYEQYF.

The chain links TRBV18 to TRBJ2-7; D is unresolved. Germline V CDR1 and CDR2: KGHSH, LQKENI. There are 13 residues in the CDR3. V gave up 6 bases and J gave up 6 bases, with 15 bases separating them. In DNA form, the CDR3 reads TGTGCCAGCTCTTCCGGGCCCGGAACCGAGCAGTACTTC. As protein: CASSSGPGTEQYF. Combining the CDR3 with reference TRBV18 and TRBJ2-7 gives the whole variable domain NAGVMQNPRHLVRRRGQEARLRCSPMKGHSHVYWYRQLPEEGLKFMVYLQKENIIDESGMPKERFSAEFPKEGPSILRIQQVVRGDSAAYFCASSSGPGTEQYFGPGTRLTVT.